One sample yielded the 18 T cell receptor beta chains listed below, sequenced in a study of cytomegalovirus exposure and HLA in healthy donors. Amplification used 60 Vbeta primers and 13 Jbeta primers. This table comes from immunoSEQ multiplex PCR, and its TCRdb copy is limited to in-frame clones, with some not included. The sample yields some 160,000 clones, about 72% seen once. The sample was PBMCs. Source of these receptors: a man aged 50 to 59 in good health and CMV-seropositive.

A note on this clone: The sample carries other DNA sequences with the same CDR3. This chain links TRBV5-1 with TRBJ1-2; 9 nucleotides line up with TRBD1. The trim removed 0 bases at V and 3 bases at J, leaving 0 bases unmatched. Germline CDR1 reads SGHRS; CDR2 reads YFSETQ. This CDR3 spans 14 amino acids. CDR3 in amino acids: CASSLGTGDYGYTF. DNA for the CDR3: TGCGCCAGCAGCTTGGGGACAGGGGACTATGGCTACACCTTC.

V and J are TRBV7-8 and TRBJ2-7, with 11 bases identical to TRBD2. J lost 3 bases, V lost 5 bases, and 15 bases had no gene match. This CDR3 is built from 18 residues. The germline CDR1 and CDR2 sequences are SGHVS and FQNEAQ. CDR3 residues: CASSPWASSGGFGYEQYF. In DNA, the CDR3 is TGTGCCAGCAGCCCTTGGGCGTCTAGCGGGGGGTTCGGCTACGAGCAGTACTTC.

This clone has a handful of counts. This rearrangement joins TRBV5-1 to TRBJ2-5; D not certain. The V gene lost 0 bases and the J gene lost 5 bases, with 11 bases spanning the gap. The CDR3 is made up of 14 amino acids. CDR1 and CDR2 from the germline V gene are SGHRS and YFSETQ. This CDR3 reads CASSLASGAETQYF. The CDR3 DNA reads TGCGCCAGCAGCTTGGCTAGTGGTGCGGAGACCCAGTACTTC.

The chain joins TRBV2 to TRBJ1-3; D may be TRBD1 (6 bases). The CDR3 has 14 residues. CDR1 and CDR2 from the germline V gene are SNHLY and FYNNEI. V was cut by 3 bases and J by 7 bases, with 13 bases left in between. CDR3 residues: CASSDTGGWNTIYF. The CDR3 nucleotides read TGTGCCAGCAGTGATACGGGGGGCTGGAACACCATATATTTT.

The chain employs TRBV5-1 and TRBJ2-2; 8 bases line up with TRBD1. CDR1 is SGHRS and CDR2 is YFSETQ in the germline V gene. The ends lost 1 base at V and 3 bases at J; junction bases unmatched: 8. The length of the CDR3 is 17 residues. As DNA, the CDR3 is TGCGCCAGCAGCTTGTGGGACCTGACAGGGGACACCGGGGAGCTGTTTTTT. Translated, it gives CASSLWDLTGDTGELFF. Full variable domain (missing parts from reference TRBV5-1 and TRBJ2-2): KAGVTQTPRYLIKTRGQQVTLSCSPISGHRSVSWYQQTPGQGLQFLFEYFSETQRNKGNFPGRFSGRQFSNSRSEMNVSTLELGDSALYLCASSLWDLTGDTGELFFGEGSRLTVL.

The chain links TRBV5-1 to TRBJ1-1, with a weak D call TRBD1 (5 bases). This CDR3 has 13 residues. CDR1 and CDR2 from the germline V gene are SGHRS and YFSETQ. Trimming shortened V by 4 bases and J by 3 bases, and 10 bases separated the two germline ends. CDR3 nucleotide sequence: TGCGCCAGCAGCAAGGGGTCGGACACTGAAGCTTTCTTT. Its protein is CASSKGSDTEAFF.

This clone was recorded once. The chain has TRBV6-5 and TRBJ2-2, with a tentative D call TRBD2 (6 bases). Germline CDR1 is MNHEY and CDR2 is SVGAGI. CDR3 length: 14 amino acids. V lost 7 bases and J lost 3, with 12 bases in between. The DNA for the CDR3 is TGTGCCAGCACCACCGGGACTGACACCGGGGAGCTGTTTTTT. Encoded protein: CASTTGTDTGELFF.

This chain links TRBV4-3 with TRBJ2-7, with D unclear. The CDR3 length is 13 residues. V was pared by 0 bases and J by 4 bases, with 7 bases between. Germline V gives CDR1 LGHNA, CDR2 YSLEER. The CDR3 nucleotides read TGCGCCAGCAGCCAAGATAGCCTATACGAGCAGTACTTC. It yields the protein CASSQDSLYEQYF.

With respect to this clone: The junction does not match germline at one end; this may be a read error. J is TRBJ2-5 and V is TRBV7-7, with TRBD2 matching over 11 bases. Germline CDR1 SSHAT, CDR2 FNYEAQ (reference sequence). The CDR3 extends over 15 amino acids. DNA of the CDR3: TGTGCTAGCAGCTTAGCGGGGGGGCCCCGAGAGACCCAGTACTTC. Translating it yields CASSLAGGPRETQYF.

The chain is built from TRBV28 and TRBJ1-1; the match to TRBD1 covers 7 bases. Germline V lookup: CDR1 MDHEN, CDR2 SYDVKM. Unmatched junction bases numbered 4, after V lost 1 base and J lost 8 bases. The CDR3 spans 13 residues. CDR3 sequence reads: CASSLSSQGEAFF. CDR3 coding DNA: TGTGCCAGCAGTTTATCCTCACAGGGGGAAGCTTTCTTT.

This chain joins TRBV6-6 and TRBJ1-3; D is possibly TRBD1 (5 bases). Trimming shortened V by 2 bases and J by 1 base, and 9 bases separated the two germline ends. CDR1 is MNHNY, CDR2 SVGAGI, per germline (reference sequence). This CDR3 has 15 residues. CDR3 sequence: CASSYGRTSGNTIYF. In nucleotides, the CDR3 is TGTGCCAGCAGTTACGGCAGGACATCTGGAAACACCATATATTTT.

The chain recombines TRBV11-1 with TRBJ2-7; D possibly corresponds to TRBD1 (5 bases). V was cut by 1 base and J by 5 bases, with 24 bases left in between. This CDR3 comprises 18 residues. The germline V gene encodes CDR1 SGHAT and CDR2 FQDESV (reference sequence). CDR3 DNA: TGTGCCAGCAGCTTAGGGGTGGCGTGGGGCCTTCAGTCCCACGAGCAGTACTTC. Amino acid sequence: CASSLGVAWGLQSHEQYF.

The chain carries TRBV6-1 and TRBJ2-2; TRBD2 matches 8 bases. Germline assignment: CDR1 MNHNS and CDR2 SASEGT. Losses at the gene ends were 2 bases for V and 7 bases for J; bases not matched to a gene: 6. The CDR3 contains 15 residues. As DNA, the CDR3 is TGTGCCAGCAGTGAATCGGGGGGGGCTGTCGGGGAGCTGTTTTTT. This translates into CASSESGGAVGELFF.

This chain joins TRBV5-1 and TRBJ1-4, with unresolved D. V shed 0 bases and J shed 0 bases, with 6 bases lying between them. CDR1 SGHRS and CDR2 YFSETQ come from the germline V gene. This CDR3 comprises 15 residues. The CDR3 region is CASSLVSATNEKLFF. CDR3 nucleotides: TGCGCCAGCAGCTTGGTCTCGGCAACTAATGAAAAACTGTTTTTT. The whole variable domain, filled in from reference TRBV5-1 and TRBJ1-4, reads KAGVTQTPRYLIKTRGQQVTLSCSPISGHRSVSWYQQTPGQGLQFLFEYFSETQRNKGNFPGRFSGRQFSNSRSEMNVSTLELGDSALYLCASSLVSATNEKLFFGSGTQLSVL.

V gene TRBV2 combines with J gene TRBJ2-7, with D possibly TRBD1 on 6 matching bases. Deletions cut 8 bases from V and 2 bases from J, with 13 bases between. The germline V gene encodes CDR1 SNHLY and CDR2 FYNNEI. CDR3 length: 13 residues. CDR3 region: CASLRDITYEQYF. The CDR3 bases are TGTGCCAGCCTCCGGGACATAACCTACGAGCAGTACTTC.

The chain carries TRBV9 and TRBJ2-4; TRBD1 might be the D (6 bases). The CDR3 has 17 amino acids. Germline CDR1 reads SGDLS; CDR2 reads YYNGEE. The V and J ends lost 4 bases and 0 bases respectively, with 17 bases between them. CDR3: CASSPSLTGLAKNIQYF. The CDR3 DNA reads as TGTGCCAGCAGCCCAAGCCTGACAGGACTAGCCAAAAACATTCAGTACTTC.

The chain has TRBV25-1 and TRBJ1-6; perhaps TRBD1 as D (6 bases). The CDR3 sequence is 14 residues long. The V gene's germline CDR1 is MGHDK and CDR2 SYGVNS. Trimming cost V 10 bases and J 4 bases, with 14 bases left between them. CDR3 protein: CATQRGGYNSPLHF. The DNA for the CDR3 is TGTGCCACCCAAAGGGGGGGTTATAATTCACCCCTCCACTTT.

This clone appeared a few times. The J gene is TRBJ1-4, the V gene TRBV7-6; no reliable D call. Germline-derived CDR1 and CDR2 are SGHVS and FNYEAQ. Trimming shortened V by 1 base and J by 8 bases, and 14 bases separated the two germline ends. This CDR3 has 15 residues. For the CDR3, the DNA is TGTGCCAGCAGCTTAGGGACTTCCCAAGCCGAAAAACTGTTTTTT. This translates into CASSLGTSQAEKLFF.